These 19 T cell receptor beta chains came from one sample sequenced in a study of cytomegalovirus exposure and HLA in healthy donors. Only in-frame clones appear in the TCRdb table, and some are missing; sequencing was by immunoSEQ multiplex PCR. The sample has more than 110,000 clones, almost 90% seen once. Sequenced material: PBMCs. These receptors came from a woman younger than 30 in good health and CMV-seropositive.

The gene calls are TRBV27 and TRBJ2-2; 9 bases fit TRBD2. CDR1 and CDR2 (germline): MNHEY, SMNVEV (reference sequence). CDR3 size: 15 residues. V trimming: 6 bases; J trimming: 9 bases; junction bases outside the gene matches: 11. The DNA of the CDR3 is TGTGCCAGCAGCCTAGCGGGACCCCCGAGCCGGGAGCTGTTTTTT. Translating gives CASSLAGPPSRELFF.

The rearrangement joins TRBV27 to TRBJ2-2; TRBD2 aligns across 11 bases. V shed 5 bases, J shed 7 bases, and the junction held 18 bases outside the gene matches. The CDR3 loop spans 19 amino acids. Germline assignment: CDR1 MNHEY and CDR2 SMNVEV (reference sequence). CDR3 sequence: CASSPRPLGSGRAVGELFF. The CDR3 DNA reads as TGTGCCAGCAGTCCGCGGCCTCTAGGTAGCGGGAGGGCCGTCGGGGAGCTGTTTTTT.

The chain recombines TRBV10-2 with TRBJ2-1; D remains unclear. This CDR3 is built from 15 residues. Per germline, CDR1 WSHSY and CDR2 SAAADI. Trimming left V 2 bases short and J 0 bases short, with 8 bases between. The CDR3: CASSEGPSSYNEQFF. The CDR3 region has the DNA TGCGCCAGCAGTGAGGGCCCATCCTCCTACAATGAGCAGTTCTTC.

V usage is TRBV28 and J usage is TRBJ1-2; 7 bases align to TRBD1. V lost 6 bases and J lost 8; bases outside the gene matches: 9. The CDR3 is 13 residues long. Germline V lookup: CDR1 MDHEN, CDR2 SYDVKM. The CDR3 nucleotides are TGTGCCAGCAGGGTTAGACAGGGCAAAGGCTACACCTTC. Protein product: CASRVRQGKGYTF.

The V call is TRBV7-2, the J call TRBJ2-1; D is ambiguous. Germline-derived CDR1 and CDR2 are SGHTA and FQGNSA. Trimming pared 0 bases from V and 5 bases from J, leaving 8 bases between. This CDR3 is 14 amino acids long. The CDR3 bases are TGTGCCAGCAGCTTAGCTTTTTCCGACAATGAGCAGTTCTTC. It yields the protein CASSLAFSDNEQFF.

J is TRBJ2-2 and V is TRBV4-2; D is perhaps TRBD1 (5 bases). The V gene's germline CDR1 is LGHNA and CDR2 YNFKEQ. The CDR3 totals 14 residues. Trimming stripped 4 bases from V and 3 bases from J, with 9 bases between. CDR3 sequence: CASSRARDTGELFF. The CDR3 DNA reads TGTGCCAGCAGCCGAGCCAGGGACACCGGGGAGCTGTTTTTT.

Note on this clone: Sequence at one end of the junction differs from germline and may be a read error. Here the CDR3 reads CASSLETSGGLHEQFF. For the CDR3, the DNA is TGTGCCAGTAGTTTAGAGACTAGCGGGGGCTTACATGAGCAGTTCTTC. This chain connects TRBV19 to TRBJ2-1, with 12 bases identical to TRBD2. The CDR3 totals 16 residues. Germline V gives CDR1 LNHDA, CDR2 SQIVND (reference sequence).

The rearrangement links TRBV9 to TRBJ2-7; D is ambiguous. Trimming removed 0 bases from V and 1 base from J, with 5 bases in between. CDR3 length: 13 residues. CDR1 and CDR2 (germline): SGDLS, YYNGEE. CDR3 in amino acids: CASSVAQSYEQYF. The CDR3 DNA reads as TGTGCCAGCAGCGTAGCACAGTCCTACGAGCAGTACTTC.

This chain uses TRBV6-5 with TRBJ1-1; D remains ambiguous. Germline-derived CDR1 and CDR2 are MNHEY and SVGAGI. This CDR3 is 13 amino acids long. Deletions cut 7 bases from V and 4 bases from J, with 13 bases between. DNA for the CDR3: TGTGCCAGCACCCCTCGAGGTGGCACTGAAGCTTTCTTT. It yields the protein CASTPRGGTEAFF.

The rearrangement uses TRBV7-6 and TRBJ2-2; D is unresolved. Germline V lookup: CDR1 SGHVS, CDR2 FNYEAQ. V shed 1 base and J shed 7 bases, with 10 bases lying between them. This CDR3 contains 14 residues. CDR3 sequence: CASSLEYGSGELFF. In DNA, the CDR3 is TGTGCCAGCAGCTTAGAATATGGTAGCGGGGAGCTGTTTTTT.

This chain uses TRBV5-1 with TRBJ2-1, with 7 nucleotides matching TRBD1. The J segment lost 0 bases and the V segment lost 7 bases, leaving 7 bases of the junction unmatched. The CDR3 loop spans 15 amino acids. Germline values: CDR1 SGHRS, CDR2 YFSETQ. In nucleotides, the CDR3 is TGCGCCAGCGCCCCGGGACAGCCCTCCTACAATGAGCAGTTCTTC. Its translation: CASAPGQPSYNEQFF.

The CDR3 DNA follows: TGTGCCAGCAGCCTAAATCGGCGGAGCTCTGGAAACACCATATATTTT. Amino acids: CASSLNRRSSGNTIYF. The chain uses TRBV7-9 and TRBJ1-3; D call uncertain. Germline V lookup: CDR1 SEHNR, CDR2 FQNEAQ (reference sequence). Trimming left V 5 bases short and J 0 bases short, with 14 bases between. The CDR3 sequence is 16 residues long.

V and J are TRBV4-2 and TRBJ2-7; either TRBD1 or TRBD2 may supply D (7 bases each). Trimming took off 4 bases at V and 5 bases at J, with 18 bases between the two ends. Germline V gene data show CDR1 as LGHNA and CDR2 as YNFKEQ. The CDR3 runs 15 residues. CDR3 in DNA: TGTGCCAGCAGCCCAGAGCGGGACAGCATAGACGAGCAGTACTTC. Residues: CASSPERDSIDEQYF.

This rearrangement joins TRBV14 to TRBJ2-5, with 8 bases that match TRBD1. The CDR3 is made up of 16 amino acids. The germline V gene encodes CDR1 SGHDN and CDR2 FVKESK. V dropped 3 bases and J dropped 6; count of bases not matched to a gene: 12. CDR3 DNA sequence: TGTGCCAGCAGCCATAAGGGAGCAGGGGGCTTACAGACCCAGTACTTC. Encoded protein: CASSHKGAGGLQTQYF.

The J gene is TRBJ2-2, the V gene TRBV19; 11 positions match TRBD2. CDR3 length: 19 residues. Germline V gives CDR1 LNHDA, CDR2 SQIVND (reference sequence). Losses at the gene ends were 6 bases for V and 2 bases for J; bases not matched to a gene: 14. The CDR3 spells CASRTRLAGPNVNTGELFF. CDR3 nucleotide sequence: TGTGCCAGTAGAACCCGACTAGCGGGACCCAACGTAAACACCGGGGAGCTGTTTTTT.

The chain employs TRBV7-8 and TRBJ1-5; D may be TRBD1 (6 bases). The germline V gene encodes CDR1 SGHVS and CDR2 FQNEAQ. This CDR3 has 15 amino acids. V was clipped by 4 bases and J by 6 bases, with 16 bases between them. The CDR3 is CASSSSLQGTQPQHF. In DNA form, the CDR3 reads TGTGCCAGCAGCTCCAGCTTGCAGGGGACTCAGCCCCAGCATTTT.

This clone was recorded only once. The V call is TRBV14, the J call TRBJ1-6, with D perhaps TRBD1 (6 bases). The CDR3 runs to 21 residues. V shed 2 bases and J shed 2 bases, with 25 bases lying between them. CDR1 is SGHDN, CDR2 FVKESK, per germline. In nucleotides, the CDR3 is TGTGCCAGCAGCCAATTATATACAGGGTCACGACGGTATACCTATAATTCACCCCTCCACTTT. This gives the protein CASSQLYTGSRRYTYNSPLHF. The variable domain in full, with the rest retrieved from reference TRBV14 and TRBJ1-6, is EAGVTQFPSHSVIEKGQTVTLRCDPISGHDNLYWYRRVMGKEIKFLLHFVKESKQDESGMPNNRFLAERTGGTYSTLKVQPAELEDSGVYFCASSQLYTGSRRYTYNSPLHFGNGTRLTVT.

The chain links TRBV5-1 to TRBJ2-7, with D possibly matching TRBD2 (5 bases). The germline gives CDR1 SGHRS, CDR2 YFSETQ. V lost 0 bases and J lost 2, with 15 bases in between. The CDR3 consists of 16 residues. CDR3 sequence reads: CASSLARLASPYEQYF. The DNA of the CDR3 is TGCGCCAGCAGCTTGGCCAGGTTAGCGTCTCCCTACGAGCAGTACTTC.

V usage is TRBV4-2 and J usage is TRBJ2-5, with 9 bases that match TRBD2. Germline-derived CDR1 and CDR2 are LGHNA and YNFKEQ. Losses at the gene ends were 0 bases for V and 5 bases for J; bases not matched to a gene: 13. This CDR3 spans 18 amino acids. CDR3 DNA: TGTGCCAGCAGCCAAGATCCCACTAGCGGGTTTATGCTGGAGACCCAGTACTTC. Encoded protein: CASSQDPTSGFMLETQYF.